This T cell receptor beta chain was recorded in a study of cytomegalovirus exposure and HLA in healthy donors. The method was immunoSEQ multiplex PCR; TCRdb's version includes in-frame clones alone and lacks a portion of them. The sample lists 150,000 to 200,000 clones, about nine tenths occurring once. CDR1 and CDR2 (germline): SGHTA, FQGTGA. This CDR3 comprises 13 residues. V shed 7 bases and J shed 8 bases, with 17 bases lying between them. The material sequenced was PBMCs. This receptor was taken from a woman aged 30 to 39 in good health and CMV-seronegative. The rearrangement uses TRBV7-3 and TRBJ1-2, with a possible D match to TRBD1 (6 bases). This CDR3 is CASTHRVASGYTF. The CDR3, as DNA: TGTGCCAGCACCCACAGGGTCGCTTCCGGCTACACCTTC. The whole variable domain, filled in from reference TRBV7-3 and TRBJ1-2, reads GAGVSQTPSNKVTEKGKYVELRCDPISGHTALYWYRQSLGQGPEFLIYFQGTGAADDSGLPNDRFFAVRPEGSVSTLKIQRTERGDSAVYLCASTHRVASGYTFGSGTRLTVV.